This record looks at one T cell receptor (beta chain) sequence and its context. Trimming stripped 3 bases from V and 3 bases from J, with 5 bases between. The CDR3 runs to 13 residues. Germline assignment: CDR1 SEHNR and CDR2 FQNEAQ (reference sequence). The sample is drawn from a study of CD8 T cells in ankylosing spondylitis. TCRdb recomputed calls from the 5' RACE reads with MiXCR, one row per CDR3 protein. The data show 350,000 to 450,000 distinct CDR3 sequences, with 20% seen just once and under 15% held by the top ten. The V and J genes are TRBV7-9 and TRBJ2-2; D not certain. This receptor was obtained from a male donor with ankylosing spondylitis or in good health (not recorded which). What was sequenced was blood, either unsorted or a sorted T cell fraction (not recorded which). The CDR3: CASSFEDTGELFF. CDR3 sequence (DNA): TGTGCCAGCAGCTTTGAAGACACCGGGGAGCTGTTTTTT.